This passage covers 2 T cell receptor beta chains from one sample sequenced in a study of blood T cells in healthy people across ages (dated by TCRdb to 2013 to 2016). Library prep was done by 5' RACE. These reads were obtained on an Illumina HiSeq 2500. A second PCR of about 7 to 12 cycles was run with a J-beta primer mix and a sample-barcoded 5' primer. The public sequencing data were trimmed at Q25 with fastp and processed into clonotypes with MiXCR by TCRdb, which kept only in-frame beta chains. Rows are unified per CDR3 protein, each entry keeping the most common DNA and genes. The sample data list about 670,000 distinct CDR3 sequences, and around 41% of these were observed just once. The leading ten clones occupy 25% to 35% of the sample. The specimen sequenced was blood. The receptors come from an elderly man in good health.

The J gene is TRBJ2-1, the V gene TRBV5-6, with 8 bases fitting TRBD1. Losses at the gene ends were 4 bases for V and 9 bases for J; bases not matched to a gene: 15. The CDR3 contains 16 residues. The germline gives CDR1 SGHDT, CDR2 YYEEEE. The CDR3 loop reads CASSPTGQGALSEQFF. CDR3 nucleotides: TGTGCCAGCAGCCCGACGGGGCAGGGGGCGCTGAGTGAGCAGTTCTTC.

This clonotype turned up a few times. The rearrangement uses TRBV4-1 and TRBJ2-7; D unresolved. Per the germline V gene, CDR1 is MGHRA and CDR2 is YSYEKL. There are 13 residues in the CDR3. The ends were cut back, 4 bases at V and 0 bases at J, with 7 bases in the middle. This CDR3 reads CASSRESSYEQYF. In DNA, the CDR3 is TGCGCCAGCAGCCGAGAAAGCTCCTACGAGCAGTACTTC.